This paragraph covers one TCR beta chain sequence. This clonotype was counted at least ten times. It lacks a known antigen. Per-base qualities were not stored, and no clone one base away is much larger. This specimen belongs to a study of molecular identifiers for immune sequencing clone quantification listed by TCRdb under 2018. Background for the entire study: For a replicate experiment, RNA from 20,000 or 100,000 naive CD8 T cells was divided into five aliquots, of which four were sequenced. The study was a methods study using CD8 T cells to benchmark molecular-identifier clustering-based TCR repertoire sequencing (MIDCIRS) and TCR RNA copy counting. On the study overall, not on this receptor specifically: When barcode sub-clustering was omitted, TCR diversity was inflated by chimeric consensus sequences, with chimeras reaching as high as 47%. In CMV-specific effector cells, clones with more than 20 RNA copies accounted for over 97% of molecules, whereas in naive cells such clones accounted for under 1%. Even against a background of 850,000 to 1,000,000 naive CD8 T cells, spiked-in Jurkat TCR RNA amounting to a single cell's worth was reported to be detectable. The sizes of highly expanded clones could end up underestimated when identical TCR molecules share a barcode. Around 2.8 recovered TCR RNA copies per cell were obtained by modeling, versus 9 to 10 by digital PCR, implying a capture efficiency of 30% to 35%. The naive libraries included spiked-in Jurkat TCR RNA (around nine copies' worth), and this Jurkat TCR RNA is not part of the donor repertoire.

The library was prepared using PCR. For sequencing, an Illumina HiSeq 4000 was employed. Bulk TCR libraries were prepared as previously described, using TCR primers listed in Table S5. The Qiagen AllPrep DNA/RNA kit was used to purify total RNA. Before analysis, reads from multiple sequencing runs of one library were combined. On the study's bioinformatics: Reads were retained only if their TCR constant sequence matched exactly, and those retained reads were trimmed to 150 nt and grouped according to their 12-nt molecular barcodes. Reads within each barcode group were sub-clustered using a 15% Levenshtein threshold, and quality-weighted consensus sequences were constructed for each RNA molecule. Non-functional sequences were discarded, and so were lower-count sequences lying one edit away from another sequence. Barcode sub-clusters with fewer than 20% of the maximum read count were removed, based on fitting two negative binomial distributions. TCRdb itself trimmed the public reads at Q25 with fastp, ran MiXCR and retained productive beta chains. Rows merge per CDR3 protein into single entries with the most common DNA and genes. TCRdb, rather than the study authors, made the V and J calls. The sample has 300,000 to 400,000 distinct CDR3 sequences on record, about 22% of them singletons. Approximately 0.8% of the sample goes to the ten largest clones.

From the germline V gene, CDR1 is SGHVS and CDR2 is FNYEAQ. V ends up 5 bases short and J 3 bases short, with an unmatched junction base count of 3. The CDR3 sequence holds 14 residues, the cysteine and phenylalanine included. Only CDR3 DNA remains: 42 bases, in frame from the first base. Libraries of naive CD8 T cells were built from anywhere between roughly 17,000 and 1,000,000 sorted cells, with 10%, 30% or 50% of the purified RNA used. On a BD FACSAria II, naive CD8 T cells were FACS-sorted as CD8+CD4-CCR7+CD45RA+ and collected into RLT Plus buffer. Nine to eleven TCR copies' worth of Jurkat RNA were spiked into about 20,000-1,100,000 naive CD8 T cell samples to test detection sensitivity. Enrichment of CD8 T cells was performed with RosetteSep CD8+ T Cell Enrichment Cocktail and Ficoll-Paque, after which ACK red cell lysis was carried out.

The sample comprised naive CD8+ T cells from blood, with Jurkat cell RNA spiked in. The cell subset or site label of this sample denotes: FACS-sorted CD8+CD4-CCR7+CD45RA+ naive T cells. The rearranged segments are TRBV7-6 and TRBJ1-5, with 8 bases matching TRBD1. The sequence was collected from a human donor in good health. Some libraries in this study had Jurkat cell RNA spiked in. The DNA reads TGTGCCAGCAGCACGGGACAGGCCAATCAGCCCCAGCATTTT. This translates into CASSTGQANQPQHF. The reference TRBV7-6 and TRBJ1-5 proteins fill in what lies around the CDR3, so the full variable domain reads GAGVSQSPRYKVTKRGQDVALRCDPISGHVSLYWYRQALGQGPEFLTYFNYEAQQDKSGLPNDRFSAERPEGSISTLTIQRTEQRDSAMYRCASSTGQANQPQHFGDGTRLSIL.